What follows describes a single TCR beta chain. What it recognizes is unknown. CD8+CD57+ cell expansion, shown by flow cytometry, had occurred in the patients selected for sequencing. The diagnosis in all patients was severe acquired aplastic anemia. Blood was sampled before the patients had received any therapy. This specimen comes from a study of CD8+CD57+ T cells in acquired aplastic anemia. Looking at the study overall: On average, sorted CD4+ and CD8+ cells gave roughly 3 ug of DNA.

Genomic DNA provided the template from which TCR beta VDJ and CDR3 profiles were obtained. TCRdb re-analysed the reads in MiXCR, keeping a single row per CDR3 protein. The top ten hold 7.8% of the sample, which has roughly 260,000 distinct CDR3 sequences, approximately 45% seen once. General study points: Found in both controls and patients were approximately 30 CD8+ CDR3 sequences.

The clonotype originates from a human donor with aplastic anemia. Input material: sorted CD4+, CD8+, or CD8+CD57+ T cells (not recorded which) from PBMCs.

The CDR3: CASRDQDSLEETQYF. The CDR3 nucleotides are TGTGCCAGCAGGGATCAGGATTCCCTCGAAGAGACCCAGTACTTC. This chain uses TRBV6-4 with TRBJ2-5, with D hard to call. CDR3 length: 15 residues. Trimming left V 6 bases short and J 3 bases short, with 17 bases between. Per germline, CDR1 MRHNA and CDR2 SNTAGT.